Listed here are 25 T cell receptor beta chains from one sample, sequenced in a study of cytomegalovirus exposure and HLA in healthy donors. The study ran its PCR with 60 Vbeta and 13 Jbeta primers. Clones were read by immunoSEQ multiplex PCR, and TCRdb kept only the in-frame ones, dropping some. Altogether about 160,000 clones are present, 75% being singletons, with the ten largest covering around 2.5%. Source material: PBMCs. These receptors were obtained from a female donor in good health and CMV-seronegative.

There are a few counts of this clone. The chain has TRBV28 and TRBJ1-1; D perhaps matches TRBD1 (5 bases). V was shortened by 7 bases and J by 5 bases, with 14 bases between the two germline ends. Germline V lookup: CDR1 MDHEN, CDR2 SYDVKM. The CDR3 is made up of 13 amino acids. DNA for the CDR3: TGTGCCAGCACCGCCGGGGGAAGGACTGAAGCTTTCTTT. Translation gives CASTAGGRTEAFF. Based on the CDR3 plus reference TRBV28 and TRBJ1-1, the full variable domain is DVKVTQSSRYLVKRTGEKVFLECVQDMDHENMFWYRQDPGLGLRLIYFSYDVKMKEKGDIPEGYSVSREKKERFSLILESASTNQTSMYLCASTAGGRTEAFFGQGTRLTVV.

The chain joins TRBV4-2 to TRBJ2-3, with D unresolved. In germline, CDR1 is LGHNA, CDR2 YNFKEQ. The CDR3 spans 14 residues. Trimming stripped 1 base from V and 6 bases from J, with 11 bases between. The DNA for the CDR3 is TGTGCCAGCAGCCAAGCCTTTTCTAGGGATACGCAGTATTTT. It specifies CASSQAFSRDTQYF.

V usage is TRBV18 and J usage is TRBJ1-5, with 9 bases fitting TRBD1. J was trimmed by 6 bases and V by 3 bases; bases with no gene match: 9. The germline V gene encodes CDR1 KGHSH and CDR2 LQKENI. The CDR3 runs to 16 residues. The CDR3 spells CASSPPGTGQSQPQHF. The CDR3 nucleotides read TGTGCCAGCTCACCCCCGGGGACAGGGCAAAGTCAGCCCCAGCATTTT. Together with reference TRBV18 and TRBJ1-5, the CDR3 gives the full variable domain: NAGVMQNPRHLVRRRGQEARLRCSPMKGHSHVYWYRQLPEEGLKFMVYLQKENIIDESGMPKERFSAEFPKEGPSILRIQQVVRGDSAAYFCASSPPGTGQSQPQHFGDGTRLSIL.

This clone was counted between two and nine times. The DNA for the CDR3 is TGTGCCAGCAGTGAAGAGAGCGGGCAGTTCTTC. It is translated as CASSEESGQFF. This chain links TRBV2 with TRBJ2-1, with D maybe TRBD2 (5 bases). Germline CDR1 SNHLY, CDR2 FYNNEI. The CDR3 totals 11 residues. Between the trimmed V and J ends, which lost 1 base and 12 bases, there was a span of 7 bases.

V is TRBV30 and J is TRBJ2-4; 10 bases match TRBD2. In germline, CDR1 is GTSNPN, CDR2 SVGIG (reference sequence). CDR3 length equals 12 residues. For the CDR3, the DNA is TGTGCAGCGGGAGGGTACGAAAACATTCAGTACTTC. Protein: CAAGGYENIQYF.

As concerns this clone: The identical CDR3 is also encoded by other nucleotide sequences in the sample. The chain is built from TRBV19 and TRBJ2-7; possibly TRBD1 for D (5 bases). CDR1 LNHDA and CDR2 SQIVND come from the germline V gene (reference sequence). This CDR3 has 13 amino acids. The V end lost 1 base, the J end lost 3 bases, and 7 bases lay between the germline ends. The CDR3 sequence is CASSIGTSYEQYF. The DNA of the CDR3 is TGTGCCAGTAGTATAGGGACAAGCTACGAGCAGTACTTC.

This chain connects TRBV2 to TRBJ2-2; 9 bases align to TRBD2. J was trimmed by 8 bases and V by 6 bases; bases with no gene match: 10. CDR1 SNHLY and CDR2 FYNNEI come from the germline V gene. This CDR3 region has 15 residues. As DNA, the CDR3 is TGTGCCAGCAGGGAATCCGGGACTAGCTTGGGGGAGCTGTTTTTT. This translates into CASRESGTSLGELFF.

The CDR3 protein is CASSRGQGAGETQYF. CDR3 DNA sequence: TGTGCCAGCAGTAGAGGACAGGGGGCAGGTGAGACCCAGTACTTC. This chain joins TRBV28 and TRBJ2-5; TRBD1 matches at 11 bases. Germline V CDR1 and CDR2: MDHEN, SYDVKM. The V segment lost 5 bases and the J segment 5 bases; nucleotides outside the gene matches: 7. The CDR3 runs 15 residues.

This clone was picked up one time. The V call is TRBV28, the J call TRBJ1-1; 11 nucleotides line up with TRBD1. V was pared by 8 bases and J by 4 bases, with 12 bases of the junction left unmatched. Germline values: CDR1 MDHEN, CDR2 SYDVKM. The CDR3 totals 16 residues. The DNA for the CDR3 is TGTGCCAGCGGTTCAAGCCCCGGGACAGGGGGCACTGAAGCTTTCTTT. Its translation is CASGSSPGTGGTEAFF.

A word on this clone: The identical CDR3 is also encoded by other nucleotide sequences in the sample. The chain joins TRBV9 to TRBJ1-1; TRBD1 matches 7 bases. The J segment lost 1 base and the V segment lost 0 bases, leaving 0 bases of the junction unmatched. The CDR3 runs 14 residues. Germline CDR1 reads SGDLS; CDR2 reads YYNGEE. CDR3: CASSVAGGNTEAFF. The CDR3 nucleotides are TGTGCCAGCAGCGTAGCAGGGGGGAACACTGAAGCTTTCTTT.

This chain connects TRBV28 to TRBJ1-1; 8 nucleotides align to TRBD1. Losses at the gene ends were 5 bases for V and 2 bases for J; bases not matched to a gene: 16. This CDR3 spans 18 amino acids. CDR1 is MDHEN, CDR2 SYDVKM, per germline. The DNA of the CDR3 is TGTGCCAGCAGTCGGGGCTTCAGGGGGCCGGAAGGAAACACTGAAGCTTTCTTT. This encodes CASSRGFRGPEGNTEAFF.

The CDR3 here is CAWTQSGELEAFF. The CDR3 DNA sequence: TGTGCCTGGACCCAGTCCGGGGAGCTTGAAGCTTTCTTT. This sequence joins TRBV30 and TRBJ1-1; D unclear. Trimming shortened V by 4 bases and J by 7 bases, and 16 bases separated the two germline ends. The CDR3 is made up of 13 amino acids. Germline V lookup: CDR1 GTSNPN, CDR2 SVGIG (reference sequence). The variable domain in full, with the rest retrieved from reference TRBV30 and TRBJ1-1, is SQTIHQWPATLVQPVGSPLSLECTVEGTSNPNLYWYRQAAGRGLQLLFYSVGIGQISSEVPQNLSASRPQDRQFILSSKKLLLSDSGFYLCAWTQSGELEAFFGQGTRLTVV.

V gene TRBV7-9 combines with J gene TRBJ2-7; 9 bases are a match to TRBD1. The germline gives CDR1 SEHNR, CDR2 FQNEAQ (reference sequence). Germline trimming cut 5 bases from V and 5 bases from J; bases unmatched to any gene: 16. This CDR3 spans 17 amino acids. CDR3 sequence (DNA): TGTGCCAGCAGCCAGGCAACCGCCAGGGACAGGGTCCACGAGCAGTACTTC. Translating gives CASSQATARDRVHEQYF.

The CDR3 coding sequence is TGCGCCAGCAGCCAAGATTGGGCGGAGGGAGCTTACGAGCAGTACTTC. It specifies CASSQDWAEGAYEQYF. The V and J genes are TRBV4-1 and TRBJ2-7; weak D call: TRBD2 (6 bases). V lost 0 bases and J 4 bases, leaving 16 bases between the germline ends. The CDR3 has 16 amino acids. Looked up from germline, CDR1 is MGHRA and CDR2 is YSYEKL.

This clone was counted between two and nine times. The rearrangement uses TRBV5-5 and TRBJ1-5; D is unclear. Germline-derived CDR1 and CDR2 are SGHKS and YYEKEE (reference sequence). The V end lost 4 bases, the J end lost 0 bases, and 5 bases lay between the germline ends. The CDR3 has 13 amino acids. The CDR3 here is CASSPNSNQPQHF. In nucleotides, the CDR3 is TGTGCCAGCAGCCCAAATAGCAATCAGCCCCAGCATTTT.

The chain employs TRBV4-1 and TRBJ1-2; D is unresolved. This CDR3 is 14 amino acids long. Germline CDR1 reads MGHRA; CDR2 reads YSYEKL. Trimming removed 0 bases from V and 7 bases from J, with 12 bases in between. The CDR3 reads CASSQEWRSGGYTF. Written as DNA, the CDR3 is TGCGCCAGCAGCCAAGAATGGAGGTCCGGTGGCTACACCTTC.

Here the CDR3 DNA reads TGTGCCACCCACAGCGGGAGGGCCCTCTACGAGCAGTACTTC. It codes for CATHSGRALYEQYF. The gene calls are TRBV6-6 and TRBJ2-7; 10 bases are a match to TRBD2. J gave up 3 bases and V 10 bases, and 9 bases lay outside the gene matches. Germline V gene lookup returns CDR1 MNHNY and CDR2 SVGAGI (reference sequence). The CDR3 covers 14 residues.

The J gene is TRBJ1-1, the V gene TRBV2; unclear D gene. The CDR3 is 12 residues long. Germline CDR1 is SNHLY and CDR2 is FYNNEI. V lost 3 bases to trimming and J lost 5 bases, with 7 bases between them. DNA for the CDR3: TGTGCCAGCAGTGATGATAGAACTGAAGCTTTCTTT. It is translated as CASSDDRTEAFF. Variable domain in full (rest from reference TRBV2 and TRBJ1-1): EPEVTQTPSHQVTQMGQEVILRCVPISNHLYFYWYRQILGQKVEFLVSFYNNEISEKSEIFDDQFSVERPDGSNFTLKIRSTKLEDSAMYFCASSDDRTEAFFGQGTRLTVV.

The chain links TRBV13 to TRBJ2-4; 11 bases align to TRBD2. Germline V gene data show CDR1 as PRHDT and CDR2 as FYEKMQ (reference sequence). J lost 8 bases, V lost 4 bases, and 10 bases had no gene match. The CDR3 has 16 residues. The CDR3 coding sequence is TGTGCCAGCAGCTCCCTACTTAGCGGGGGGGCGGACATTCAGTACTTC. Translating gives CASSSLLSGGADIQYF.

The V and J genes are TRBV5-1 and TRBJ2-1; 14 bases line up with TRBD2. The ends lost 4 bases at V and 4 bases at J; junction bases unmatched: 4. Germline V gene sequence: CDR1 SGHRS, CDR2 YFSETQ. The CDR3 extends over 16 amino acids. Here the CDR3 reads CASSPRLAGGYNEQFF. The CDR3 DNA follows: TGCGCCAGCAGCCCAAGACTAGCGGGAGGGTACAATGAGCAGTTCTTC. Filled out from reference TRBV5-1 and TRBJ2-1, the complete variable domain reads KAGVTQTPRYLIKTRGQQVTLSCSPISGHRSVSWYQQTPGQGLQFLFEYFSETQRNKGNFPGRFSGRQFSNSRSEMNVSTLELGDSALYLCASSPRLAGGYNEQFFGPGTRLTVL.

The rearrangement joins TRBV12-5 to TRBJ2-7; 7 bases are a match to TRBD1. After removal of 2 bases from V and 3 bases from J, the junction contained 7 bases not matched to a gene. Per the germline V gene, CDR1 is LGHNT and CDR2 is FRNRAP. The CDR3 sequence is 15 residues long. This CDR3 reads CASGLTLDRVYEQYF. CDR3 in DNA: TGTGCTAGTGGTTTGACCCTTGACAGGGTCTACGAGCAGTACTTC.

CDR3: CASSGLAGGPSETQYF. CDR3 sequence (DNA): TGTGCCAGCAGTGGACTAGCGGGAGGGCCGTCGGAGACCCAGTACTTC. V and J are TRBV25-1 and TRBJ2-5, with 14 bases that match TRBD2. The J segment lost 5 bases and the V segment lost 4 bases, leaving 6 bases of the junction unmatched. The CDR3 runs to 16 residues. CDR1 is MGHDK and CDR2 is SYGVNS in the germline V gene.

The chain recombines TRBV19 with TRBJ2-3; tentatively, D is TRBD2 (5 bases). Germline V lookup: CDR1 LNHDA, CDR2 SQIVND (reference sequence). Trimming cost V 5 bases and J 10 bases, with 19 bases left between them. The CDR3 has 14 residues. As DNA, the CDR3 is TGTGCCAGTAGTGCCACCGGGCCGGCGGGTGCGCAGTATTTT. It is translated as CASSATGPAGAQYF.

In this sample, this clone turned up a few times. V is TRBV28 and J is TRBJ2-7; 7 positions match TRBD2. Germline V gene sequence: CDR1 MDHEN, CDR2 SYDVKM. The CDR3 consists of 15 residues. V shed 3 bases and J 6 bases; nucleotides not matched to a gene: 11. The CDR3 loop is CASSFLRERSGEQYF. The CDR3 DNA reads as TGTGCCAGCAGTTTTTTGCGGGAGAGGTCGGGCGAGCAGTACTTC. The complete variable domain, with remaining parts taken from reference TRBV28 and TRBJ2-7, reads DVKVTQSSRYLVKRTGEKVFLECVQDMDHENMFWYRQDPGLGLRLIYFSYDVKMKEKGDIPEGYSVSREKKERFSLILESASTNQTSMYLCASSFLRERSGEQYFGPGTRLTVT.

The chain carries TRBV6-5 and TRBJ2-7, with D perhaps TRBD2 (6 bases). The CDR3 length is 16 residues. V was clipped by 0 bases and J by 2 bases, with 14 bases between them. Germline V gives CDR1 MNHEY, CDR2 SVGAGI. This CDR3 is CASSYSRGAGPYEQYF. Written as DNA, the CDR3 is TGTGCCAGCAGTTACTCGAGAGGAGCGGGCCCCTACGAGCAGTACTTC.